The 15 T cell receptor beta chains listed next were all sequenced from one sample in a study of blood T cell repertoires in COVID-19 (dated by TCRdb to the early 2020s). The library was obtained by the immunoSEQ multiplex PCR assay. Sourced from immuneACCESS, this table was stored by TCRdb with only in-frame sequences that have V and J called. A share of the clones is absent; for the studies checked, an unresolved V gene accounts for under half, and the remainder has no known explanation. This sample lists about 150,000 clones; roughly four fifths were detected once. The top ten clones comprise roughly 11% of the sample. Sequenced input: peripheral blood. The origin of the receptors is a man between 65 and 80 years old with active or convalescent COVID-19.

This clone turned up a few times. This chain connects TRBV19 to TRBJ1-1; a possible D gene is TRBD1 (5 bases). The CDR3 consists of 16 residues. V lost 6 bases to trimming and J lost 8 bases, with 25 bases between them. Germline V CDR1 and CDR2: LNHDA, SQIVND (reference sequence). DNA of the CDR3: TGTGCCAGTAGCGTGTTGGGGCATTCTGAATACCGCGAAGCTTTCTTT. Its protein product is CASSVLGHSEYREAFF.

This chain links TRBV5-1 with TRBJ1-2, with TRBD1 identical over 7 bases. Germline V CDR1 and CDR2: SGHRS, YFSETQ. The CDR3 sequence is 14 residues long. The V segment lost 6 bases and the J segment 2 bases; nucleotides outside the gene matches: 7. DNA of the CDR3: TGCGCCAGCAACAGCGGGGGACAGAACTATGGCTACACCTTC. Encoded protein: CASNSGGQNYGYTF. Full variable domain (remainder filled in from reference TRBV5-1 and TRBJ1-2): KAGVTQTPRYLIKTRGQQVTLSCSPISGHRSVSWYQQTPGQGLQFLFEYFSETQRNKGNFPGRFSGRQFSNSRSEMNVSTLELGDSALYLCASNSGGQNYGYTFGSGTRLTVV.

CDR3 bases: TGTGCCAGCAGTTACTCGCACACGAGAAACACCATATATTTT. The encoded protein is CASSYSHTRNTIYF. This chain connects TRBV6-5 to TRBJ1-3; D not certain. V dropped 0 bases and J dropped 5 bases, with 8 bases sitting between them. Per germline, CDR1 MNHEY and CDR2 SVGAGI. CDR3 length equals 14 residues.

The chain uses TRBV9 and TRBJ2-7; TRBD1 might be the D (5 bases). The germline V gene encodes CDR1 SGDLS and CDR2 YYNGEE. V was shortened by 0 bases and J by 0 bases, with 13 bases between the two germline ends. The CDR3 spans 16 residues. As DNA, the CDR3 is TGTGCCAGCAGCGTAGGGCAGGGATTGGACTCCTACGAGCAGTACTTC. Its protein product is CASSVGQGLDSYEQYF.

This rearrangement joins TRBV28 to TRBJ2-7; TRBD1 aligns across 8 bases. Losses at the gene ends were 6 bases for V and 3 bases for J; bases not matched to a gene: 16. The CDR3 sequence is 17 residues long. Germline V gene lookup returns CDR1 MDHEN and CDR2 SYDVKM. The CDR3 is CASRPGQGPFLNYEQYF. For the CDR3, the DNA is TGTGCCAGCAGACCTGGACAGGGACCCTTCCTAAACTACGAGCAGTACTTC.

The rearrangement joins TRBV28 to TRBJ1-5; possible D gene TRBD1, 6 bases. Per the germline V gene, CDR1 is MDHEN and CDR2 is SYDVKM. V dropped 7 bases and J dropped 7 bases, with 26 bases sitting between them. CDR3 size: 17 residues. The CDR3: CASILGGKGGQNQPQHF. The CDR3 region has the DNA TGTGCCAGCATCCTGGGAGGGAAGGGGGGGCAAAACCAGCCCCAGCATTTT.

The J gene is TRBJ1-2, the V gene TRBV19; 10 positions agree with TRBD1. Unmatched junction bases numbered 8, after V lost 3 bases and J lost 7 bases. The CDR3 has 15 amino acids. Germline CDR1 reads LNHDA; CDR2 reads SQIVND (reference sequence). This CDR3 is CASSIWGTGVRGYTF. The CDR3 DNA sequence: TGTGCCAGTAGTATCTGGGGGACAGGGGTTCGTGGCTACACCTTC.

The J gene is TRBJ2-3, the V gene TRBV19; D is unclear. Germline V gives CDR1 LNHDA, CDR2 SQIVND (reference sequence). Trimming pared 5 bases from V and 3 bases from J, leaving 12 bases between. The CDR3 spans 14 residues. The CDR3: CASSLAAETDTQYF. In nucleotides, the CDR3 is TGTGCCAGTAGTCTGGCCGCGGAGACAGATACGCAGTATTTT.

V usage is TRBV5-1 and J usage is TRBJ2-2; 11 bases line up with TRBD2. CDR1 SGHRS and CDR2 YFSETQ come from the germline V gene. Trimming cost V 2 bases and J 2 bases; bases outside gene matches: 2. This CDR3 is 16 amino acids long. In DNA, the CDR3 is TGCGCCAGCAGCTTCGGGACTAGCGGAAACACCGGGGAGCTGTTTTTT. As protein: CASSFGTSGNTGELFF.

The chain joins TRBV7-8 to TRBJ2-7, with TRBD1 identical over 8 bases. The CDR3 extends over 13 amino acids. Germline CDR1 SGHVS, CDR2 FQNEAQ. The J segment lost 6 bases and the V segment lost 5 bases, leaving 6 bases of the junction unmatched. The CDR3 sequence: CASSLQQGGEQYF. As DNA, the CDR3 is TGTGCCAGCAGCCTCCAACAGGGGGGCGAGCAGTACTTC.

J is TRBJ2-7 and V is TRBV28; D is perhaps TRBD1 (7 bases). Germline CDR1 reads MDHEN; CDR2 reads SYDVKM. V shed 3 bases and J shed 6 bases, with 18 bases lying between them. This CDR3 is built from 15 residues. Here the CDR3 reads CASSLGGQRGGEQYF. The DNA of the CDR3 is TGTGCCAGCAGTTTGGGGGGACAGAGGGGAGGCGAGCAGTACTTC.

The rearrangement joins TRBV18 to TRBJ2-7, with a tentative D call TRBD2 (5 bases). V lost 3 bases and J lost 3, with 9 bases in between. The CDR3 spans 13 residues. Germline CDR1 reads KGHSH; CDR2 reads LQKENI. CDR3 amino acids: CASSPISGYEQYF. The CDR3 DNA sequence: TGTGCCAGCTCACCTATCAGCGGCTACGAGCAGTACTTC.

The chain combines TRBV5-1 with TRBJ1-1; D unresolved. Trimming took off 4 bases at V and 2 bases at J, with 9 bases between the two ends. Germline loops: CDR1 SGHRS, CDR2 YFSETQ. CDR3 length: 13 amino acids. The CDR3 DNA reads TGCGCCAGCAGCCAGACACCAAACACTGAAGCTTTCTTT. Translated: CASSQTPNTEAFF.

The V gene is TRBV5-4, the J gene TRBJ2-7; 9 positions agree with TRBD1. The V segment lost 2 bases and the J segment 6 bases; nucleotides outside the gene matches: 9. Germline values: CDR1 SGHNT, CDR2 YYREEE (reference sequence). The CDR3 has 15 residues. The CDR3 coding sequence is TGTGCCAGCAGCTTCTCGGGACAGGGTAGGGGCGAGCAGTACTTC. It yields the protein CASSFSGQGRGEQYF. Based on the CDR3 plus reference TRBV5-4 and TRBJ2-7, the full variable domain is ETGVTQSPTHLIKTRGQQVTLRCSSQSGHNTVSWYQQALGQGPQFIFQYYREEENGRGNFPPRFSGLQFPNYSSELNVNALELDDSALYLCASSFSGQGRGEQYFGPGTRLTVT.

This clone was seen a handful of times. The chain recombines TRBV11-2 with TRBJ1-1; no definite D call. This CDR3 region has 14 residues. V gave up 1 base and J gave up 0 bases, with 6 bases separating them. From germline, CDR1 is SGHAT and CDR2 FQNNGV. This CDR3 reads CASSLGYMNTEAFF. CDR3 coding DNA: TGTGCCAGCAGCTTAGGGTACATGAACACTGAAGCTTTCTTT.